This T cell receptor (beta chain) appears in the sequencing data of a study of shared clonotypes between healthy human individuals. The CDR3 contains 13 residues. V shed 5 bases and J shed 0 bases, with 5 bases lying between them. Germline loops: CDR1 MNHNY, CDR2 SVGAGI (reference sequence). TCRdb keeps only in-frame clones here, not all; method: immunoSEQ multiplex PCR. The sample shows around 2.1 million clones, nearly 97% of them seen only once. J is TRBJ2-4 and V is TRBV6-6, with D possibly TRBD2 on 5 matching bases. This TCR derives from a man aged 18 to 29 in good health. The sample was naive CD4+ T cells sorted from blood. The subset here: CD45RA+ positively selected. The CDR3 sequence: CASSGLAKNIQYF. The CDR3 DNA is TGTGCCAGCAGTGGACTAGCCAAAAACATTCAGTACTTC.